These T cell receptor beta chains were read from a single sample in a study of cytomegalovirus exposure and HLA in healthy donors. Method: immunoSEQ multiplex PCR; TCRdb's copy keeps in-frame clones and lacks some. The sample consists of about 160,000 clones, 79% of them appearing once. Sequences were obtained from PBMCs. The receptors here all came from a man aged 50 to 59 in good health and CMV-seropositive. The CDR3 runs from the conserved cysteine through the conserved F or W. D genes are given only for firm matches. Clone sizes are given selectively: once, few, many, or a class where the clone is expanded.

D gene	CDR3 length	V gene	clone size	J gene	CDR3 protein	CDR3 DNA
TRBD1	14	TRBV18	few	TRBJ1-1	CASSPSGGLSEAFF	TGTGCCAGCTCACCATCAGGGGGCTTATCTGAAGCTTTCTTT
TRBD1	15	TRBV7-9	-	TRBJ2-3	CSSSGTGGDTDTQYF	TGTTCCAGCAGTGGGACAGGGGGAGACACAGATACGCAGTATTTT
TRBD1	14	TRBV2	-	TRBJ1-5	CATAQTGGNQPQHF	TGTGCCACCGCTCAGACAGGGGGGAATCAGCCCCAGCATTTT
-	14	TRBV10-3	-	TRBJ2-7	CATSESGPPYEQYF	TGTGCCACCAGTGAGTCGGGCCCTCCCTACGAGCAGTACTTC
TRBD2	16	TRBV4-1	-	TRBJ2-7	CASSQPLAGGAYEQYF	TGCGCCAGCAGCCAACCTCTAGCGGGAGGCGCCTACGAGCAGTACTTC
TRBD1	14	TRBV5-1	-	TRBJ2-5	CASSPRTGEETQYF	TGCGCCAGCAGCCCACGGACAGGGGAAGAGACCCAGTACTTC
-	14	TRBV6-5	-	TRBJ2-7	CASSTTFGASEQYF	TGTGCCAGCAGTACGACCTTTGGGGCGAGCGAGCAGTACTTC
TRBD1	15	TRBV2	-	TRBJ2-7	CASRPPGQGVHEQYF	TGTGCCAGCAGACCCCCGGGACAGGGTGTCCACGAGCAGTACTTC
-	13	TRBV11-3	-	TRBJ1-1	CASSLDSDTEAFF	TGTGCCAGCAGCTTAGATTCGGACACTGAAGCTTTCTTT
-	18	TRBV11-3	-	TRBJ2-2	CASSLGGGRTSRSGELFF	TGTGCCAGCAGCTTAGGAGGCGGTAGGACTTCCCGTTCCGGGGAGCTGTTTTTT
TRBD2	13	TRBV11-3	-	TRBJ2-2	CASSLGAGAGLFF	TGTGCCAGCAGCTTAGGGGCGGGAGCCGGGCTGTTTTTT
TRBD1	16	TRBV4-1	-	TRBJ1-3	CASSPIDRAFGNTIYF	TGCGCCAGCAGCCCGATCGACAGGGCGTTCGGAAACACCATATATTTT
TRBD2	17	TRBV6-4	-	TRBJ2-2	CASKELTSGRAAGELFF	TGTGCCAGCAAAGAATTGACTAGCGGGAGAGCGGCCGGGGAGCTGTTTTTT
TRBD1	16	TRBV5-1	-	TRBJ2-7	CASSLGTGHQSYEQYF	TGCGCCAGCAGCCTCGGGACAGGCCATCAGTCCTACGAGCAGTACTTC
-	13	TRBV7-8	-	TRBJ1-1	CASSLQENTEAFF	TGTGCCAGCAGCCTACAGGAGAACACTGAAGCTTTCTTT
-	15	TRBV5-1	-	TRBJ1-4	CASSDHRVANEKLFF	TGCGCCAGCAGCGATCACAGAGTAGCTAATGAAAAACTGTTTTTT
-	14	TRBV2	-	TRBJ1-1	CASSEEGGGTEAFF	TGTGCCAGCAGTGAAGAGGGAGGGGGTACTGAAGCTTTCTTT
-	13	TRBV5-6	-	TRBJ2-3	CASSLEDRDTQYF	TGTGCCAGCAGCTTGGAGGACAGAGATACGCAGTATTTT
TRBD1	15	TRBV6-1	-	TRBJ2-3	CASSPGQGKTDTQYF	TGTGCCAGCAGCCCGGGACAGGGTAAGACAGATACGCAGTATTTT
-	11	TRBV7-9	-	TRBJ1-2	CASSSTDGYTF	TGTGCCAGCAGCTCGACAGATGGCTACACCTTC
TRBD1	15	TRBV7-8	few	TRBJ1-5	CASSLSSRGQQPQHF	TGTGCCAGCAGCTTAAGTTCGAGGGGGCAACAGCCCCAGCATTTT
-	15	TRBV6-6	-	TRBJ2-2	CASSYVPSDTGELFF	TGTGCCAGCAGTTACGTACCTTCGGACACCGGGGAGCTGTTTTTT
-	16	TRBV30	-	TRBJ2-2	CAWTGRGPPNTGELFF	TGTGCCTGGACGGGCAGGGGACCGCCCAACACCGGGGAGCTGTTTTTT
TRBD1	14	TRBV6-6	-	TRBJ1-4	CASSPGGSNEKLFF	TGTGCCAGCAGCCCAGGGGGCTCTAATGAAAAACTGTTTTTT
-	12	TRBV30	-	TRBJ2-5	CAWSKGMETQYF	TGTGCCTGGAGTAAGGGGATGGAGACCCAGTACTTC
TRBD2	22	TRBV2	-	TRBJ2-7	CASSGGTSETSGEVFVFYEQYF	TGTGCCAGCAGTGGGGGAACTTCTGAGACTAGCGGGGAAGTGTTTGTTTTCTACGAGCAGTACTTC
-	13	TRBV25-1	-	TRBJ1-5	CASSDSFGGHQHF	TGTGCCAGCAGTGATTCGTTCGGGGGGCACCAGCATTTT
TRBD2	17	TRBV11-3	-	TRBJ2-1	CASSPPQSGGGNNEQFF	TGTGCCAGCAGCCCCCCTCAAAGTGGCGGGGGTAACAATGAGCAGTTCTTC
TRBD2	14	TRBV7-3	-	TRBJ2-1	CASSPGLAYNEQFF	TGTGCCAGCAGCCCTGGACTAGCCTACAATGAGCAGTTCTTC
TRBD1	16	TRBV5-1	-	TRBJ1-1	CASSSGQGAGDTEAFF	TGCGCCAGCAGCTCAGGACAGGGGGCCGGAGACACTGAAGCTTTCTTT
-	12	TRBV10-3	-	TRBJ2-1	CAITAGGNEQFF	TGTGCCATCACCGCTGGGGGGAATGAGCAGTTCTTC